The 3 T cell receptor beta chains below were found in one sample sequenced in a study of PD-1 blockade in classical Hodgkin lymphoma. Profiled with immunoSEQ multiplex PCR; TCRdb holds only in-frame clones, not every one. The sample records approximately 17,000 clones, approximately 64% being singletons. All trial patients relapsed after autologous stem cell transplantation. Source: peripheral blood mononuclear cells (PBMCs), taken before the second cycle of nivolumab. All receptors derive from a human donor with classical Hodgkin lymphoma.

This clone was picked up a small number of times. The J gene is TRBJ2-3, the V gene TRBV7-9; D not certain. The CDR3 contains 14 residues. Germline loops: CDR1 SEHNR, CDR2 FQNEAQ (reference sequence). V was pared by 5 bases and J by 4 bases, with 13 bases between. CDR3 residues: CASSQGPDPDTQYF. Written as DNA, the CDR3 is TGTGCCAGCAGCCAAGGGCCAGATCCAGATACGCAGTATTTT.

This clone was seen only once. CDR3 amino acids: CASSLGRVGYTF. The CDR3 DNA sequence: TGTGCCAGCAGCTTGGGGAGGGTTGGCTACACCTTC. The genes are TRBV5-4 and TRBJ1-2; no firm D call. There are 12 residues in the CDR3. V lost 0 bases, J lost 7 bases, and 7 bases lay in between. In germline, CDR1 is SGHNT, CDR2 YYREEE (reference sequence).

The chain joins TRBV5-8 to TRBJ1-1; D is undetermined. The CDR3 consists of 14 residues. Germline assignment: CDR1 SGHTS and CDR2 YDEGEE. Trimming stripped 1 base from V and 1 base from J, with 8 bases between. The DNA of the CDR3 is TGTGCCAGCAGCTTGAGCAGATGGAACACTGAAGCTTTCTTT. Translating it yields CASSLSRWNTEAFF.